The TCR beta chain under discussion was sequenced for a study of blood T cell repertoires in COVID-19. As for the study in general: COVID-19 samples, acute and convalescent, were from the United States, Italy and Spain. PBMCs, B-cell-depleted T cells, or T cells provided the cDNA or gDNA that made up the material.

Seattle's enrolled individuals joined amid active infection and were then monitored longitudinally. The V gene's germline CDR1 is LNHDA and CDR2 SQIVND (reference sequence). The V end lost 2 bases, the J end lost 4 bases, and 14 bases lay between the germline ends. The CDR3 has 15 residues. Original data processing: Amplification with reference gene primers provided the estimates of nucleated cell counts. TCRdb's copy holds only in-frame clones and misses some; the assay was immunoSEQ multiplex PCR. That table is the source of V, J and clone size, and D and trimming were worked out from the DNA. The data show roughly 120,000 clones, 90% seen once.

The TCR sequence derives from a woman in her sixties or seventies with COVID-19, enrolled during active disease. V gene TRBV19 combines with J gene TRBJ1-2; D remains unclear. The sample consisted of peripheral blood. Here the CDR3 reads CASSITAPGGYGYTF. The CDR3 DNA is TGTGCCAGTAGTATAACCGCCCCGGGTGGCTATGGCTACACCTTC.